The rows below give T cell receptor beta chains drawn from one sample of a study of T cells after yellow fever vaccination. In TCRdb, the 5' RACE reads were re-called with MiXCR into one record per CDR3 protein. The data hold 600,000 to 750,000 distinct CDR3 sequences, with 10% to 15% observed a single time. This specimen consisted of PBMCs, obtained on the day of the yellow fever booster vaccination. These TCRs come from a man aged 25-40 years who received the YFV17D yellow fever vaccine. Each CDR3 is given with its conserved first and last residue. D genes are given only for firm matches. Size tells how often a clone was seen (once, few, many) or the class of an expanded clone, and some rows leave it out.

d_call: NA; cdr3_length: 15; clone_size: few; j_call: TRBJ2-5; v_call: TRBV20-1; cdr3_aa: CSTFSPSGGEETQYF; cdr3_nt: TGCAGTACTTTTTCCCCAAGCGGAGGGGAGGAGACCCAGTACTTC
d_call: NA; cdr3_length: 14; clone_size: few; j_call: TRBJ1-5; v_call: TRBV4-3; cdr3_aa: CASSQDRYWQPQHF; cdr3_nt: TGCGCCAGCAGCCAAGATCGGTATTGGCAGCCCCAGCATTTT
d_call: NA; cdr3_length: 11; clone_size: NA; j_call: TRBJ1-2; v_call: TRBV6-2/TRBV6-3; cdr3_aa: CASRQSDGYTF; cdr3_nt: TGTGCCAGCCGACAGAGCGATGGCTACACCTTC
d_call: NA; cdr3_length: 13; clone_size: NA; j_call: TRBJ2-5; v_call: TRBV7-9; cdr3_aa: CASPPLTEETQYF; cdr3_nt: TGTGCCAGCCCTCCGTTGACAGAAGAGACCCAGTACTTC
d_call: NA; cdr3_length: 17; clone_size: few; j_call: TRBJ2-2; v_call: TRBV6-5; cdr3_aa: CASSYSIVGSATGELFF; cdr3_nt: TGTGCCAGCAGTTACTCGATAGTTGGCTCAGCCACCGGGGAGCTGTTTTTT
d_call: NA; cdr3_length: 17; clone_size: few; j_call: TRBJ2-7; v_call: TRBV5-1; cdr3_aa: CASRILTGGIGSYEQYF; cdr3_nt: TGCGCCAGCAGAATCTTAACAGGCGGGATCGGCTCCTACGAGCAGTACTTC
d_call: TRBD2; cdr3_length: 19; clone_size: NA; j_call: TRBJ2-3; v_call: TRBV3-1; cdr3_aa: CASSQGRLAGVGYTDTQYF; cdr3_nt: TGTGCCAGCAGCCAAGGCAGACTAGCGGGAGTGGGATACACAGATACGCAGTATTTT
d_call: NA; cdr3_length: 14; clone_size: few; j_call: TRBJ1-1; v_call: TRBV6-1; cdr3_aa: CASSETGRNTEAFF; cdr3_nt: TGTGCCAGCAGTGAAACAGGGCGGAACACTGAAGCTTTCTTT
d_call: TRBD1; cdr3_length: 15; clone_size: NA; j_call: TRBJ1-2; v_call: TRBV12-3/TRBV12-4; cdr3_aa: CASSQGQGAVYGYTF; cdr3_nt: TGTGCCAGCAGTCAAGGCCAGGGGGCAGTCTATGGCTACACCTTC
d_call: TRBD1; cdr3_length: 13; clone_size: few; j_call: TRBJ2-7; v_call: TRBV29-1; cdr3_aa: CSVMTGGDYEQYF; cdr3_nt: TGCAGCGTTATGACAGGGGGAGACTACGAGCAGTACTTC
d_call: TRBD2; cdr3_length: 18; clone_size: few; j_call: TRBJ2-1; v_call: TRBV12-3/TRBV12-4; cdr3_aa: CASLRGLAGGGSYNEQFF; cdr3_nt: TGTGCCAGTTTAAGGGGACTAGCGGGAGGAGGTTCCTACAATGAGCAGTTCTTC
d_call: NA; cdr3_length: 15; clone_size: NA; j_call: TRBJ2-3; v_call: TRBV24-1; cdr3_aa: CATSEPGRGTDTQYF; cdr3_nt: TGTGCCACCAGTGAACCGGGACGAGGCACAGATACGCAGTATTTT
d_call: TRBD1; cdr3_length: 15; clone_size: few; j_call: TRBJ2-7; v_call: TRBV29-1; cdr3_aa: CSVGPGQGITYEQYF; cdr3_nt: TGCAGCGTTGGCCCGGGACAGGGGATTACCTACGAGCAGTACTTC
d_call: TRBD1; cdr3_length: 15; clone_size: NA; j_call: TRBJ2-1; v_call: TRBV6-1; cdr3_aa: CASRTGTGALNEQFF; cdr3_nt: TGTGCCAGCAGAACCGGGACAGGGGCTCTCAATGAGCAGTTCTTC
d_call: NA; cdr3_length: 14; clone_size: NA; j_call: TRBJ2-7; v_call: TRBV7-2; cdr3_aa: CASSLDWGPYEQYF; cdr3_nt: TGTGCCAGCAGCTTGGACTGGGGGCCCTACGAGCAGTACTTC
d_call: NA; cdr3_length: 13; clone_size: NA; j_call: TRBJ1-5; v_call: TRBV12-3/TRBV12-4; cdr3_aa: CASTKDSNQPQHF; cdr3_nt: TGTGCCAGCACTAAGGATAGCAATCAGCCCCAGCATTTT
d_call: NA; cdr3_length: 15; clone_size: NA; j_call: TRBJ2-3; v_call: TRBV7-3; cdr3_aa: CASSLSPSLTDTQYF; cdr3_nt: TGTGCCAGCAGCTTGTCGCCTAGCCTCACAGATACGCAGTATTTT
d_call: NA; cdr3_length: 12; clone_size: many; j_call: TRBJ2-2; v_call: TRBV3-1; cdr3_aa: CASSPTGGELFF; cdr3_nt: TGTGCCAGCAGCCCGACTGGCGGGGAGCTGTTTTTT
d_call: TRBD2; cdr3_length: 16; clone_size: few; j_call: TRBJ2-3; v_call: TRBV7-9; cdr3_aa: CASSASLAGGTDTQYF; cdr3_nt: TGTGCCAGCAGCGCCTCTCTAGCGGGAGGCACAGATACGCAGTATTTT
d_call: TRBD2; cdr3_length: 15; clone_size: NA; j_call: TRBJ2-1; v_call: TRBV20-1; cdr3_aa: CSATRLAGGFDEQFF; cdr3_nt: TGCAGTGCTACCAGACTAGCGGGGGGTTTTGATGAGCAGTTCTTC
d_call: NA; cdr3_length: 15; clone_size: NA; j_call: TRBJ2-1; v_call: TRBV7-9; cdr3_aa: CASSFGDLQYNEQFF; cdr3_nt: TGTGCCAGCAGCTTCGGGGATCTCCAGTACAATGAGCAGTTCTTC
d_call: TRBD1; cdr3_length: 18; clone_size: few; j_call: TRBJ1-5; v_call: TRBV20-1; cdr3_aa: CSARDMQTGIAVSQPQHF; cdr3_nt: TGCAGTGCTAGAGATATGCAGACAGGGATTGCGGTGAGTCAGCCCCAGCATTTT
d_call: NA; cdr3_length: 15; clone_size: few; j_call: TRBJ2-5; v_call: TRBV3-1; cdr3_aa: CASSQRSGTGETQYF; cdr3_nt: TGTGCCAGCAGCCAAAGGAGCGGGACAGGAGAGACCCAGTACTTC
d_call: NA; cdr3_length: 14; clone_size: NA; j_call: TRBJ2-2; v_call: TRBV19; cdr3_aa: CASLSGPATGELFF; cdr3_nt: TGTGCCAGCCTCAGCGGTCCCGCGACCGGGGAGCTGTTTTTT
d_call: NA; cdr3_length: 15; clone_size: NA; j_call: TRBJ1-1; v_call: TRBV5-1; cdr3_aa: CASSLAAIPNTEAFF; cdr3_nt: TGCGCCAGCAGCTTGGCCGCGATTCCGAACACTGAAGCTTTCTTT
d_call: NA; cdr3_length: 14; clone_size: few; j_call: TRBJ2-1; v_call: TRBV11-2; cdr3_aa: CASGFPPEVNEQFF; cdr3_nt: TGTGCCAGCGGGTTCCCTCCCGAGGTTAATGAGCAGTTCTTC
d_call: NA; cdr3_length: 15; clone_size: NA; j_call: TRBJ1-5; v_call: TRBV7-2; cdr3_aa: CASSFDPRGNQPQHF; cdr3_nt: TGTGCCAGCAGCTTTGATCCCCGGGGCAATCAGCCCCAGCATTTT
d_call: NA; cdr3_length: 16; clone_size: few; j_call: TRBJ2-1; v_call: TRBV5-5; cdr3_aa: CASSPSAGTSYNEQFF; cdr3_nt: TGTGCCAGCAGCCCCAGTGCAGGGACCTCCTACAATGAGCAGTTCTTC